The rows below give T cell receptor beta chains drawn from one sample of a study of CD8+ T cells in alopecia areata. Sequenced by immunoSEQ multiplex PCR; TCRdb stores in-frame clones only, minus some. The sample contains some 42,000 clones, more than 90% of which appear only once. The sample here was CD8+ T cells sorted from blood, taken at week 24, from a patient treated with tofacitinib. These receptors came from a human donor with alopecia areata. Both conserved end residues are part of each CDR3. A D gene is named only where the DNA matches it firmly.

cdr3_length,d_call,j_call,v_call,cdr3_nt,cdr3_aa
17,TRBD1,TRBJ2-6,TRBV11-1,TGTGCCAGCAGCAACCGGGACAGCGGCTCTGGGGCCAACGTCCTGACTTTC,CASSNRDSGSGANVLTF
15,TRBD2,TRBJ2-3,TRBV10-2,TGCGCCAGCTCCTACGGACTAGCTACTACAGATACGCAGTATTTT,CASSYGLATTDTQYF
16,NA,TRBJ2-5,TRBV29-1,TGCAGCGTTGAAGAAAGTACAGGGGTTGGGGGGGAGACCCAGTACTTC,CSVEESTGVGGETQYF
13,NA,TRBJ2-1,TRBV10-2,TGCGCCAGTGGGGGAACCCCCTACAATGAGCAGTTCTTC,CASGGTPYNEQFF
16,NA,TRBJ2-7,TRBV4-1,TGCGCCAGCAGCCAGCGAGGGGACGGGCTTGCCTACGAGCAGTACTTC,CASSQRGDGLAYEQYF
13,NA,TRBJ2-1,TRBV5-1,TGCGCCAGCAGCTTTGACAGCTACAATGAGCAGTTCTTC,CASSFDSYNEQFF
17,TRBD2,TRBJ2-3,TRBV4-2,TGTGCCAGCAGCCAAGGAGGTTCGGAGCGGGGGACAGATACGCAGTATTTT,CASSQGGSERGTDTQYF
13,NA,TRBJ2-7,TRBV28,TGTGCCAGCAGCACCGGGACAACCTACGAGCAGTACTTC,CASSTGTTYEQYF
12,NA,TRBJ2-7,TRBV30,TGTGCCTGGAGTGTAGGAGGGCGCGAGCAGTACTTC,CAWSVGGREQYF
13,TRBD2,TRBJ2-7,TRBV29-1,TGCAGCGTTGTACTAGCGGGGTTCCACGAGCAGTACTTC,CSVVLAGFHEQYF
13,NA,TRBJ2-7,TRBV30,TGTGCCTGGAGTGTACTAGGAATCTACGAGCAGTACTTC,CAWSVLGIYEQYF
14,NA,TRBJ2-7,TRBV14,TGTGCCAGCAGCTACGGAACAGGACCTTACGAGCAGTACTTC,CASSYGTGPYEQYF
14,NA,TRBJ2-3,TRBV29-1,TGCAGCTCGGACAGTTCCACGCATACAGATACGCAGTATTTT,CSSDSSTHTDTQYF